This T cell receptor beta chain comes out of a study of blood T cell repertoires in COVID-19. Study summary: The cDNA or gDNA used as material had been derived from T cells, B-cell-depleted T cells, or PBMCs.

TCRdb's copy holds only in-frame clones and misses some; the assay was immunoSEQ multiplex PCR. Among about 130,000 clones listed, roughly 78% were seen once. Cohort assignment relied on participant-reported clinical history. Source material: PBMCs or T cells enriched from blood (not recorded which). This receptor was taken from a woman aged 45-65 years who had recovered from COVID-19.

This chain's CDR3 is CASSSRGYGYTF. The CDR3 nucleotides are TGTGCCAGCAGCTCCAGGGGCTATGGCTACACCTTC. The J gene is TRBJ1-2, the V gene TRBV7-2; D possibly corresponds to TRBD1 (6 bases). V lost 4 bases and J lost 4, with 7 bases in between. The CDR3 has 12 residues. Per germline, CDR1 SGHTA and CDR2 FQGNSA.